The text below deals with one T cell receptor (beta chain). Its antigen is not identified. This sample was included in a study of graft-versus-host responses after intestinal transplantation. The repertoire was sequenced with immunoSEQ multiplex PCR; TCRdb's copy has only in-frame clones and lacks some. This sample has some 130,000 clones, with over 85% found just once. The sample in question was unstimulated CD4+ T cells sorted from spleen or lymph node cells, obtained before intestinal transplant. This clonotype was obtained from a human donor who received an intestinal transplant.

CDR3 nucleotides: TGTGCCAGTAACGGCGGGGCCGCCTACGAGCAGTACTTC. Translation: CASNGGAAYEQYF. This chain uses TRBV19 with TRBJ2-7; D is possibly TRBD2 (6 bases). Germline CDR1 reads LNHDA; CDR2 reads SQIVND (reference sequence). This CDR3 region has 13 residues. V dropped 7 bases and J dropped 2 bases, with 12 bases sitting between them.